This T cell receptor beta chain comes out of a study of TIL therapy for anti-PD-1-resistant metastatic lung cancer. This was the immunoSEQ v3 assay. TCRdb keeps only in-frame clones here, not all; method: immunoSEQ multiplex PCR. Of more than 45,000 clones listed, 80% to 90% are singletons. The CDR3 extends over 16 amino acids. Germline CDR1 and CDR2: MNHNS and SASEGT. The V gene end was trimmed by 2 bases and the J gene end by 6 bases; junction bases not matched to a gene: 10. The time point: pre-treatment sample, taken before nivolumab and TIL therapy. The specimen comprised blood, sampled at baseline. This chain joins TRBV6-1 and TRBJ2-3, with 8 bases that match TRBD2. This TCR was sampled from a person between 30 and 79 years old with non-small cell lung cancer. CDR3 loop: CASSERERESEDTQYF. The CDR3 DNA follows: TGTGCCAGCAGTGAAAGGGAGCGGGAGTCTGAGGATACGCAGTATTTT.